This T cell receptor beta chain emerged from a study of technical replicates of blood from a few donors. Only in-frame clones appear in the TCRdb table, and some are missing; sequencing was by immunoSEQ multiplex PCR. The sample lists about 79,000 clones, 85% to 95% occurring once. There are 14 residues in the CDR3. The germline V gene encodes CDR1 MNHNY and CDR2 SVGAGI (reference sequence). V gave up 2 bases and J gave up 4 bases, with 11 bases separating them. The source is a human donor in good health. What was sequenced was T cells isolated from PBMCs. The rearrangement uses TRBV6-6 and TRBJ1-1; TRBD1 is a possible D gene (5 bases). DNA for the CDR3: TGTGCCAGCAGTTACACCATAACAGGCACTGAAGCTTTCTTT. Translation gives CASSYTITGTEAFF.